Listed below are T cell receptor beta chains from one sample, sequenced in a study of blood T cells in healthy people across ages. TCRdb reanalysed the 5' RACE reads using MiXCR and keeps one entry per CDR3 protein. Of hundreds of thousands of distinct CDR3 sequences listed, 32% are singletons. The sequenced sample was blood. Source of these receptors: a woman at least 80 years old in good health. CDR3s include the opening cysteine and the closing phenylalanine or tryptophan. D genes are given only for firm matches. The size of a clone is reported for some rows only, either as once, few or many, or as a class for expanded clones.

.,15,TRBJ1-2,TRBV6-6,many,CASRNRALGNYGYTF,TGTGCCAGCAGAAACAGGGCCCTGGGGAATTATGGCTACACCTTC
TRBD1,15,TRBJ1-1,TRBV7-2,many,CASSLRTGGGTEAFF,TGTGCCAGCAGCTTAAGGACAGGGGGAGGCACTGAAGCTTTCTTT
TRBD1,13,TRBJ2-7,TRBV20-1,many,CSARPGTGYEQYF,TGCAGTGCTAGACCCGGGACAGGCTACGAGCAGTACTTC
.,14,TRBJ2-6,TRBV7-2,.,CASSPGGSTNVLTF,TGTGCCAGCAGCCCGGGGGGCAGTACCAACGTCCTGACTTTC
.,14,TRBJ2-3,TRBV9,.,CVSSAANREGTQYF,TGTGTCAGTAGCGCCGCCAACAGGGAAGGTACGCAGTATTTT
TRBD2,14,TRBJ2-7,TRBV20-1,few,CSALLAGGYHEQYF,TGCAGTGCTCTACTAGCGGGGGGGTACCATGAGCAGTACTTC
.,16,TRBJ1-4,TRBV28,.,CASSLQGMSTNEKLFF,TGTGCCAGCAGTTTACAGGGAATGTCAACTAATGAAAAACTGTTTTTT
.,12,TRBJ1-1,TRBV12-3/TRBV12-4,.,CASSLGETEAFF,TGTGCCAGCAGTTTAGGGGAGACTGAAGCTTTCTTT
TRBD2,16,TRBJ2-3,TRBV5-1,many,CASNQLAGASTDTQYF,TGCGCCAGCAACCAACTAGCGGGGGCAAGCACAGATACGCAGTATTTT
.,16,TRBJ2-3,TRBV4-3,many,CASSPYYVVHTDTQYF,TGCGCCAGCAGCCCCTACTATGTAGTACATACAGATACGCAGTATTTT
TRBD2,15,TRBJ2-3,TRBV5-5,many,CASSLGLAGVNTQYF,TGTGCCAGCAGCTTGGGTCTAGCGGGGGTAAATACGCAGTATTTT
.,16,TRBJ2-1,TRBV27,many,CASSFAGRINYNEQFF,TGTGCCAGCAGTTTCGCGGGACGAATTAACTACAATGAGCAGTTCTTC
TRBD2,18,TRBJ2-3,TRBV5-4,many,CASSLTSGGPYSTDTQYF,TGTGCCAGCAGCTTGACTAGCGGGGGGCCCTACAGCACAGATACGCAGTATTTT
.,16,TRBJ2-3,TRBV4-2,many,CASSQGSRVGTDTQYF,TGTGCCAGCAGCCAAGGGTCACGGGTAGGCACAGATACGCAGTATTTT
TRBD1,14,TRBJ2-7,TRBV30,few,CAWRAGTEAYEQYF,TGTGCCTGGAGGGCCGGGACAGAGGCCTACGAGCAGTACTTC
.,11,TRBJ2-1,TRBV9,many,CASSQGDEQFF,TGTGCCAGCAGCCAGGGCGATGAGCAGTTCTTC
TRBD1,17,TRBJ1-6,TRBV5-1,few,CASSLGDRSSYNSPLHF,TGCGCCAGCAGCTTGGGGGACAGGAGCTCCTATAATTCACCCCTCCACTTT
.,12,TRBJ2-7,TRBV20-1,many,CSARVSSYEQYF,TGCAGTGCTAGGGTTAGCTCCTACGAGCAGTACTTC
.,14,TRBJ1-5,TRBV30,few,CAWSVGDIYQPQHF,TGTGCCTGGAGTGTAGGGGACATCTATCAGCCCCAGCATTTT
.,16,TRBJ1-6,TRBV20-1,many,CSARGPGQEGNSPLHF,TGCAGCGCTAGGGGTCCAGGCCAGGAAGGGAATTCACCCCTCCACTTT
.,11,TRBJ2-1,TRBV20-1,.,CSALRGGEQFF,TGCAGTGCTTTGAGGGGGGGGGAGCAGTTCTTC
.,13,TRBJ1-1,TRBV29-1,.,CSVARGVDTEAFF,TGCAGCGTTGCGAGGGGAGTGGACACTGAAGCTTTCTTT
.,14,TRBJ1-6,TRBV6-2/TRBV6-3,many,CASSQGAANSPLHF,TGTGCCAGCAGCCAGGGCGCCGCAAATTCACCCCTCCACTTT